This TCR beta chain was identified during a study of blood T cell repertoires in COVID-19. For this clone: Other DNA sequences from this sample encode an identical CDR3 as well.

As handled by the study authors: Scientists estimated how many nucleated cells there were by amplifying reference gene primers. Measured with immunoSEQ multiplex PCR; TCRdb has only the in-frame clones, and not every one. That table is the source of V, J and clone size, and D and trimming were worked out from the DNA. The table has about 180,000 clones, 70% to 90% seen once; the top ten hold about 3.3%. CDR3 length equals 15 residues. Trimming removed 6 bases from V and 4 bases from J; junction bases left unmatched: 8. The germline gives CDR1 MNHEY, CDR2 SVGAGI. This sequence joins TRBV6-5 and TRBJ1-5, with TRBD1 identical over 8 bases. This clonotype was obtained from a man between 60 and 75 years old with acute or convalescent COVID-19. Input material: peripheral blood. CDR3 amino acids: CASRSDRGPNQPQHF. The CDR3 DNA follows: TGTGCCAGCAGGTCTGACAGGGGCCCAAATCAGCCCCAGCATTTT.